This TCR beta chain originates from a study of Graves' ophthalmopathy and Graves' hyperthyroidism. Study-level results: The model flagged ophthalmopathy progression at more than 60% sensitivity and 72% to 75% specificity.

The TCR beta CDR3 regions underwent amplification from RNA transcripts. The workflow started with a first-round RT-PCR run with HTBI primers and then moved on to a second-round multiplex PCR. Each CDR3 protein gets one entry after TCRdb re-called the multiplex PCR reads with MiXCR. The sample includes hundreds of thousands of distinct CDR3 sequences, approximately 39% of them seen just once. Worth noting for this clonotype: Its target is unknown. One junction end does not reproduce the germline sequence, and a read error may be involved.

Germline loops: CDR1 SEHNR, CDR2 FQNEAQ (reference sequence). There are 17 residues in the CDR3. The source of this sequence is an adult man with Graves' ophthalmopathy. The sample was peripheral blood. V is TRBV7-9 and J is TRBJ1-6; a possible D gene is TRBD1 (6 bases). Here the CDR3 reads CASSQDRGSSYNSPLHF. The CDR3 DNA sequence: TGCGCCAGCAGCCAAGATAGGGGGAGCTCCTATAATTCACCCCTCCACTTT.